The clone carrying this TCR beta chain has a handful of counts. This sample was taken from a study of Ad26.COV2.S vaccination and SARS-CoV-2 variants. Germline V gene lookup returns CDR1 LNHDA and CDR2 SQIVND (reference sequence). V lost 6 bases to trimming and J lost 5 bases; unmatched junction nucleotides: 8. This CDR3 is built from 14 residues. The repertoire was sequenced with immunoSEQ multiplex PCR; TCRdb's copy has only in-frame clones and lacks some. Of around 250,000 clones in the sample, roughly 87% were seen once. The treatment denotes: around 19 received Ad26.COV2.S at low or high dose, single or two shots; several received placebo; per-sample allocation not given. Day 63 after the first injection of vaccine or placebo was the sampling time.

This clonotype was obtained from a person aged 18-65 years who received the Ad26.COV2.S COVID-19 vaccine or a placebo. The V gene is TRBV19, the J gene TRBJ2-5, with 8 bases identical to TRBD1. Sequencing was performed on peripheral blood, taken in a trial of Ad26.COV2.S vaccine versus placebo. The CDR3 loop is CASSSQGARETQYF. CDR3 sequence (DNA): TGTGCCAGTAGCAGTCAGGGGGCGCGTGAGACCCAGTACTTC.